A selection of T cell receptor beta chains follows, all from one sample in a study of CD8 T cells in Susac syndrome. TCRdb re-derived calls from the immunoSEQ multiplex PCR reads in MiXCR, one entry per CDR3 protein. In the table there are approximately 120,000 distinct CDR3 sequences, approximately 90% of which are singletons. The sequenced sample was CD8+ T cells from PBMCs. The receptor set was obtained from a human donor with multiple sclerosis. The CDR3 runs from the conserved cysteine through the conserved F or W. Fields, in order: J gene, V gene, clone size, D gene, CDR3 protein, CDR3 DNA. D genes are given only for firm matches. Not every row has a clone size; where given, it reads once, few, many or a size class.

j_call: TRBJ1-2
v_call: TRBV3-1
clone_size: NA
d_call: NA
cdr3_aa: CASSFTGTANYGYTF
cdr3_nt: TGTGCCAGCAGCTTCACAGGGACCGCTAACTATGGCTACACCTTC

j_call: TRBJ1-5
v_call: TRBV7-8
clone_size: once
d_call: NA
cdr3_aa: CASSLWIQPQHF
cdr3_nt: TGTGCCAGCAGCTTATGGATCCAGCCCCAGCATTTT

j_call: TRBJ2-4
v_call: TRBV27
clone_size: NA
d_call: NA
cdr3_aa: CASSLIRQGQYF
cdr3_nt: TGTGCCAGCAGTCTCATTCGGCAGGGTCAGTACTTC

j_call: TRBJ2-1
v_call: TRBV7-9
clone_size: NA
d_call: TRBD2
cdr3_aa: CASSLRLGLADNEQFF
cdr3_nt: TGTGCCAGCAGCTTACGTCTGGGACTAGCGGACAATGAGCAGTTCTTC

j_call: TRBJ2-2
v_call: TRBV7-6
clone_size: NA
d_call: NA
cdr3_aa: CASSSLLGPGTGELFF
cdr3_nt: TGTGCCAGCAGCTCCTTACTAGGACCGGGCACCGGGGAGCTGTTTTTT

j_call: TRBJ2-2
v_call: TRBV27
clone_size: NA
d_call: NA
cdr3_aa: CASSLDGPMGLFF
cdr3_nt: TGTGCCAGCAGTTTAGACGGCCCAATGGGGCTGTTTTTT

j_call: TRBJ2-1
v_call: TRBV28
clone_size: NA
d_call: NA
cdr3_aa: CASNRLYNEQFF
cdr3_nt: TGTGCCAGCAACCGACTATACAATGAGCAGTTCTTC

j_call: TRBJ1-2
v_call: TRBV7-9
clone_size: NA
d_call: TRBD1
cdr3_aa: CASSLDRDSRIYGYTF
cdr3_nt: TGTGCCAGCAGCTTAGACCGGGACAGCCGAATCTATGGCTACACCTTC

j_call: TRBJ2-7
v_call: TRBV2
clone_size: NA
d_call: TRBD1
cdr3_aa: CASLQGAYEQYF
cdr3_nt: TGTGCCAGCTTACAGGGGGCCTACGAGCAGTACTTC

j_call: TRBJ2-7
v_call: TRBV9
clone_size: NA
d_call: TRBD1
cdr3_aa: CASSAAGGEQYF
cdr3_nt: TGTGCCAGCAGCGCCGCAGGGGGCGAGCAGTACTTC

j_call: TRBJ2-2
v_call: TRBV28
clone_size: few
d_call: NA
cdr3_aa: CASSLDTNTGELFF
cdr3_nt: TGTGCCAGCAGTTTAGACACGAACACCGGGGAGCTGTTTTTT

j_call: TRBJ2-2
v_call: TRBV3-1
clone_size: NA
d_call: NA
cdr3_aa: CASSHQGVVGTGELFF
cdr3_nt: TGTGCCAGCAGCCACCAGGGAGTAGTAGGAACCGGGGAGCTGTTTTTT

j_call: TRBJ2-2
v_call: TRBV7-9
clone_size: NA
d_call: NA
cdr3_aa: CASSYILRGGTGELFF
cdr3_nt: TGTGCCAGCAGCTATATCCTCAGGGGAGGAACCGGGGAGCTGTTTTTT

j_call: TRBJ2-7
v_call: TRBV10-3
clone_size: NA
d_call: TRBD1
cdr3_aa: CAISPPGTGAEQYF
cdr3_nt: TGTGCCATCAGCCCTCCCGGGACAGGGGCCGAGCAGTACTTC

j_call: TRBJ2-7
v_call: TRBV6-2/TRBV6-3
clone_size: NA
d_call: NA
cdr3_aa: CASSYSSSSSYEQYF
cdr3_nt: TGTGCCAGCAGTTACTCTAGCTCCTCTTCCTACGAGCAGTACTTC

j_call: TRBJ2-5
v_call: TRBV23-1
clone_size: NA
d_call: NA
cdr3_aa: CASSQPGCRATQETQYF
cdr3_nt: TGCGCCAGCAGTCAACCCGGTTGTCGGGCGACCCAAGAGACCCAGTACTTC

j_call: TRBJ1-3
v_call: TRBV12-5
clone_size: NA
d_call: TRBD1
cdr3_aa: CASGLVSTGGQNSGNTIYF
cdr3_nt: TGTGCTAGTGGTTTGGTATCGACAGGGGGCCAAAACTCTGGAAACACCATATATTTT

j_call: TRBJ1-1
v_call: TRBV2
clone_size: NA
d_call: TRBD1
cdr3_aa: CASMVATGGISEAFF
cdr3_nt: TGTGCCAGCATGGTGGCGACAGGGGGAATCTCTGAAGCTTTCTTT

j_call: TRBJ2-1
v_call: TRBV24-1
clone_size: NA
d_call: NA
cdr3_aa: CATGDLNNEQFF
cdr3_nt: TGTGCCACGGGGGACTTAAACAATGAGCAGTTCTTC

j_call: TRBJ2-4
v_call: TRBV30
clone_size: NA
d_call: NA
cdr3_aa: CAWSVRGATFFQYF
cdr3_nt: TGTGCCTGGAGTGTAAGGGGGGCGACGTTCTTTCAGTACTTC

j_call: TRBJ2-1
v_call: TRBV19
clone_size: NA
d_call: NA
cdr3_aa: CASSLGGGYNEQFF
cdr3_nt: TGTGCCAGTAGTCTTGGCGGCGGGTACAATGAGCAGTTCTTC

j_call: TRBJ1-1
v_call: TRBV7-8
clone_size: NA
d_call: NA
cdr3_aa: CASSPRGGNTEAFF
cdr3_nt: TGTGCCAGCAGCCCGCGGGGTGGGAACACTGAAGCTTTCTTT

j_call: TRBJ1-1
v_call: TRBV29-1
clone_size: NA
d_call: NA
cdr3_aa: CSVVGGDEAFF
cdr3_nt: TGCAGCGTTGTTGGAGGGGATGAAGCTTTCTTT

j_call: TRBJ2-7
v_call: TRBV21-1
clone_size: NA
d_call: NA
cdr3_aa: CASPRQTVYEQYF
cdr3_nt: TGTGCCAGCCCGAGACAAACAGTCTACGAGCAGTACTTC

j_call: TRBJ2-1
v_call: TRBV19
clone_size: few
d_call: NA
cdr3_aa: CASSLQGNEQFF
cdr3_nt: TGTGCCAGTAGTCTCCAGGGGAATGAGCAGTTCTTC

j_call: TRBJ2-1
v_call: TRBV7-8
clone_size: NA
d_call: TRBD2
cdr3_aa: CASFPLGWREEGEQFF
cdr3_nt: TGTGCCAGCTTCCCCCTCGGGTGGCGGGAGGAGGGTGAGCAGTTCTTC

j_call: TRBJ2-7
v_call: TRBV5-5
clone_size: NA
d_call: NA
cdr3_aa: CASSGGSKTYEQYF
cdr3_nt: TGTGCCAGCAGCGGAGGGAGCAAGACCTACGAGCAGTACTTC

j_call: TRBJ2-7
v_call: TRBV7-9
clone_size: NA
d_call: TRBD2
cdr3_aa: CASASSGRSSYEQYF
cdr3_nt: TGTGCCAGCGCCTCTAGCGGGAGGTCTTCCTACGAGCAGTACTTC